Below, one TCR beta chain is given with its context. Its specificity is not known. Total RNA was isolated from each sample in quantities of at least 5 micrograms. This entry comes from a study of blood T cells in healthy people across ages. Turning to the study itself: Per every two T cells, about one barcoded beta molecule was captured by template switching.

A sample-barcoded 5' primer and a J-beta primer mix were used in a second PCR of about 7 to 12 cycles. From the 5' RACE reads, TCRdb called clonotypes with MiXCR, one entry per CDR3 protein. The sample records about 780,000 distinct CDR3 sequences, around half being singletons. This CDR3 is 15 amino acids long. The ends lost 6 bases at V and 4 bases at J; junction bases unmatched: 8. The germline gives CDR1 MNHEY, CDR2 SVGEGT. Study-wide findings and caveats: Possibly, changes in expanded clonotypes were confounded because donor CMV status was unknown. From one million sequenced T cells, diversity estimates were lower bounds.

This receptor was identified in an elderly man in good health. The rearrangement uses TRBV6-2 or TRBV6-3 and TRBJ2-1; 8 nucleotides align to TRBD1. Sequenced material: blood. CDR3 nucleotide sequence: TGTGCCAGCAGCCTCGACAGGGGATGGTACAATGAGCAGTTCTTC. This encodes CASSLDRGWYNEQFF.